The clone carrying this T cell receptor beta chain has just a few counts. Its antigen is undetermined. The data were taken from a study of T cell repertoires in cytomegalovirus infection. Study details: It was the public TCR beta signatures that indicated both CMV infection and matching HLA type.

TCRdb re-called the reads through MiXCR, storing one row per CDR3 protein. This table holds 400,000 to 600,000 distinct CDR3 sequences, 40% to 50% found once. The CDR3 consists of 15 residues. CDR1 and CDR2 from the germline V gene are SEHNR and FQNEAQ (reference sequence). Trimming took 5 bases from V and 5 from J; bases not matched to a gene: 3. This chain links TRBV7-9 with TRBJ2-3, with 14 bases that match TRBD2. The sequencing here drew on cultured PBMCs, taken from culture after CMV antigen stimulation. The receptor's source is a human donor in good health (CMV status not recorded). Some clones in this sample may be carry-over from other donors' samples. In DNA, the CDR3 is TGTGCCAGCAGCCAGACTAGCGGGGGGGAAGATACGCAGTATTTT. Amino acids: CASSQTSGGEDTQYF.